This entry features one T cell receptor (beta chain) sequence. Its antigen is unidentified. The sample comes from a study of response to subunit inactivated influenza vaccine. Study-wide findings and caveats: There was a suggestion from the authors that each seasonal influenza vaccination recruits few new T cells.

MiXCR, run by TCRdb on the RT-PCR reads, gives a single entry per CDR3 protein. The sample carries fewer than 200,000 distinct CDR3 sequences, around 9% recorded once. This CDR3 is built from 15 residues. Germline values: CDR1 SGHKS, CDR2 YYEKEE (reference sequence). The junction had 8 bases not matched to a gene; V was cut back by 3 bases and J by 5 bases. The sequenced sample was non-naive T cells sorted from PBMCs, obtained on the day of vaccination. This chain joins TRBV5-5 and TRBJ1-5, with 7 bases that match TRBD1. The clonotype originates from a man aged 50 to 60 who received an inactivated influenza vaccine. The CDR3 region is CASSSSTGVYQPQHF. The CDR3 nucleotides read TGTGCCAGCAGCTCCTCAACAGGGGTGTATCAGCCCCAGCATTTT.